This TCR beta chain was identified during a study of blood T cells in healthy people across ages. For the second PCR, which ran for about 6 to 11 cycles, a sample-barcoded 5' primer and a J-beta primer mix were used. Via MiXCR, TCRdb re-called the 5' RACE reads, giving one row per CDR3 protein. The sample lists roughly 900,000 distinct CDR3 sequences, around 28% seen once, with 17% in the top ten. V was cut by 7 bases and J by 2 bases, with 19 bases left in between. The length of the CDR3 is 16 residues. Per the germline V gene, CDR1 is SGHRS and CDR2 is YFSETQ. Material: blood. The source is an elderly woman in good health. V is TRBV5-1 and J is TRBJ2-1; tentatively, D is TRBD1 (6 bases). DNA for the CDR3: TGCGCCAGCTCCCCAGGGGTCGGAGGCCCCTACAATGAGCAGTTCTTC. Protein product: CASSPGVGGPYNEQFF. Supplemented by reference TRBV5-1 and TRBJ2-1, the full variable domain reads KAGVTQTPRYLIKTRGQQVTLSCSPISGHRSVSWYQQTPGQGLQFLFEYFSETQRNKGNFPGRFSGRQFSNSRSEMNVSTLELGDSALYLCASSPGVGGPYNEQFFGPGTRLTVL.